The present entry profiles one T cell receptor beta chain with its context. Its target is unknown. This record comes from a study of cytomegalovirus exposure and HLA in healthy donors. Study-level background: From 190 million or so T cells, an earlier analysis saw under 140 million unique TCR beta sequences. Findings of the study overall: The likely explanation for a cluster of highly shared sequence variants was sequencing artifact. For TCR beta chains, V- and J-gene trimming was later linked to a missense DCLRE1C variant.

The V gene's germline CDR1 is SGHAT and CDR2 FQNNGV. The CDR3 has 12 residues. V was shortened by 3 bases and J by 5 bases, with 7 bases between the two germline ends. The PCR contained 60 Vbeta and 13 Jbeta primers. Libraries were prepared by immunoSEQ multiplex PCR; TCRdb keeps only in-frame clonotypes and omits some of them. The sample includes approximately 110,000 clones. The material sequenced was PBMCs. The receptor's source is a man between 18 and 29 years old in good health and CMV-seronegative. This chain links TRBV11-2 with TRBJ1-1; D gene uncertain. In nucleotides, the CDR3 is TGTGCCAGCAGCTTGGTCGGGACTGAAGCTTTCTTT. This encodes CASSLVGTEAFF.